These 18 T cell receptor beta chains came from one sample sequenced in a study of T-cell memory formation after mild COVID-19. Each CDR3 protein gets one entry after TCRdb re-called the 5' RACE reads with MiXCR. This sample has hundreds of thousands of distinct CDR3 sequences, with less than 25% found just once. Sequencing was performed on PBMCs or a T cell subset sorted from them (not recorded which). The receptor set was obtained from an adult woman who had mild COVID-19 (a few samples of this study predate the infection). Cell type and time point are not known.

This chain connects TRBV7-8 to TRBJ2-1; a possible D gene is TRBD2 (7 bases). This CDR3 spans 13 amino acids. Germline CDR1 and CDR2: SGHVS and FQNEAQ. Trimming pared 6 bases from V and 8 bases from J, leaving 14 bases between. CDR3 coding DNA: TGTGCCAGCAGGAGGGGGGGTAGTGATGAGCAGTTCTTC. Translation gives CASRRGGSDEQFF.

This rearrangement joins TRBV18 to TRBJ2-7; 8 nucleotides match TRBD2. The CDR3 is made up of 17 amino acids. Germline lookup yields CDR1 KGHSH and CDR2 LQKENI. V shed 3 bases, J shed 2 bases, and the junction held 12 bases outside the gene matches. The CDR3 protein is CASSPRAGAVQPYEQYF. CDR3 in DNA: TGTGCCAGCTCACCGCGAGCGGGGGCAGTCCAACCCTACGAGCAGTACTTC.

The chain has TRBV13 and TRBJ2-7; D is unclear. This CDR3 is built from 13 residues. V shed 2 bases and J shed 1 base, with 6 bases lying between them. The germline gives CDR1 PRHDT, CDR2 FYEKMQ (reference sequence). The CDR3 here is CASSLFNSYEQYF. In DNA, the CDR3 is TGTGCCAGCAGCTTATTTAATTCCTACGAGCAGTACTTC.

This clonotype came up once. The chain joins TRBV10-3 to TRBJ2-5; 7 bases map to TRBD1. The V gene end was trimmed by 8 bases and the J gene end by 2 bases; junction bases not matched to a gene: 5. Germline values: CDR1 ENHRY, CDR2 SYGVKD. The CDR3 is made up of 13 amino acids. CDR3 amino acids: CAIRGTEQETQYF. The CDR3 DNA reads TGTGCCATCCGAGGGACAGAACAAGAGACCCAGTACTTC.

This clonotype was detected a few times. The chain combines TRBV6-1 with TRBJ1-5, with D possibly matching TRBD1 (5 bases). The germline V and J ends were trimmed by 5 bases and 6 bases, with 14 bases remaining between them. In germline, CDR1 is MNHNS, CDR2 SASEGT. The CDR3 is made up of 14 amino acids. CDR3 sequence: CASSSQGRSQPQHF. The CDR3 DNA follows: TGTGCCAGCAGTTCCCAGGGAAGGAGTCAGCCCCAGCATTTT.

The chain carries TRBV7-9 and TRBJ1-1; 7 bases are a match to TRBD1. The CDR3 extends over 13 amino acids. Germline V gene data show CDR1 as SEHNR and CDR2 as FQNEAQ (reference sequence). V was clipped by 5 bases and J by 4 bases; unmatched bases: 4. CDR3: CASSLGQATEAFF. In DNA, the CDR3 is TGTGCCAGCAGCCTCGGACAGGCCACTGAAGCTTTCTTT.

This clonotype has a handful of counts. Here the CDR3 DNA reads TGTGCCAGCAGCCAAGATACGACAGGGGGATATGGCTACACCTTC. Residues: CASSQDTTGGYGYTF. The chain employs TRBV3-1 and TRBJ1-2; 9 positions agree with TRBD1. Germline CDR1 reads LGHDT; CDR2 reads YNNKEL (reference sequence). V shed 0 bases, J shed 5 bases, and the junction held 4 bases outside the gene matches. This CDR3 has 15 residues.

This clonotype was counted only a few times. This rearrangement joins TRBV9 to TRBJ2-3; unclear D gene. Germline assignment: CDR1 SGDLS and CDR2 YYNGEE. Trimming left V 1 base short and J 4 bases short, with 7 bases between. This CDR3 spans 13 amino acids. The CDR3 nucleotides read TGTGCCAGCAGCGTACATGGCGCAGATACGCAGTATTTT. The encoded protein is CASSVHGADTQYF.

CDR3 residues: CASSMDRGNEQYF. The CDR3 DNA is TGTGCCAGTAGTATGGACAGGGGGAACGAGCAGTACTTC. The chain recombines TRBV19 with TRBJ2-7; 10 nucleotides match TRBD1. Germline CDR1 and CDR2: LNHDA and SQIVND (reference sequence). This CDR3 has 13 residues. V lost 3 bases to trimming and J lost 5 bases; unmatched junction nucleotides: 1.

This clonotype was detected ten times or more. CDR3: CASSLALRDEQFF. CDR3 DNA sequence: TGTGCCAGCAGCTTAGCGTTAAGAGATGAGCAGTTCTTC. This chain joins TRBV11-1 and TRBJ2-1; D is unresolved. CDR3 length equals 13 residues. CDR1 and CDR2 (germline): SGHAT, FQDESV (reference sequence). V was trimmed by 0 bases and J by 8 bases, leaving 8 bases between them.

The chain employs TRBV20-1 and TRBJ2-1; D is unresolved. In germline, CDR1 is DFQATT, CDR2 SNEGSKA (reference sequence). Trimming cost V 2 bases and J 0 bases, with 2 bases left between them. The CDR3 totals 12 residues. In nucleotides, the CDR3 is TGCAGTGCTAGACCCTCCTACAATGAGCAGTTCTTC. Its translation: CSARPSYNEQFF.

CDR3 nucleotide sequence: TGTGCCAGCAGTAAGGAAACAGGGGCCTACGAGCAGTACTTC. This encodes CASSKETGAYEQYF. The V gene is TRBV25-1, the J gene TRBJ2-7; TRBD1 matches at 7 bases. Unmatched junction bases numbered 6, after V lost 5 bases and J lost 2 bases. The CDR3 runs 14 residues. CDR1 and CDR2 (germline): MGHDK, SYGVNS.

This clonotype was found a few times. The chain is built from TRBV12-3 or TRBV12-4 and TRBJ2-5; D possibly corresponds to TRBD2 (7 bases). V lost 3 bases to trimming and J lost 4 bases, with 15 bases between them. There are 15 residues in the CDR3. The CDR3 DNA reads TGTGCCAGCAGTTTTCGGCGGGGGCATGGAGAGACCCAGTACTTC. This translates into CASSFRRGHGETQYF.

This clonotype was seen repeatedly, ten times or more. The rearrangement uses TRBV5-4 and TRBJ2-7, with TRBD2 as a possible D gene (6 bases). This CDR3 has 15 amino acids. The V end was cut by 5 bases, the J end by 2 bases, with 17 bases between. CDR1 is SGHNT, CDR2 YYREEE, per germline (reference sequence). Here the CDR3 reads CASRPGVAEAYEQYF. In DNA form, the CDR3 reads TGTGCCAGCAGACCGGGGGTCGCGGAAGCCTACGAGCAGTACTTC.

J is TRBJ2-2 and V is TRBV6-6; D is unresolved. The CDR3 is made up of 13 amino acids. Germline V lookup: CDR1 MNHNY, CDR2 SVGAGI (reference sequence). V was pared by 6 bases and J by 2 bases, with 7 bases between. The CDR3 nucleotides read TGTGCCAGCAGACCTCATAACACCGGGGAGCTGTTTTTT. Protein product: CASRPHNTGELFF.

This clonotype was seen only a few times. CDR3 coding DNA: TGTGCCACCAGTGATCATAGAGGCGATGAGCAGTTCTTC. Translating gives CATSDHRGDEQFF. The chain uses TRBV24-1 and TRBJ2-1, with D hard to call. The V end lost 3 bases, the J end lost 8 bases, and 10 bases lay between the germline ends. CDR1 is KGHDR, CDR2 SFDVKD, per germline. The CDR3 length is 13 residues.

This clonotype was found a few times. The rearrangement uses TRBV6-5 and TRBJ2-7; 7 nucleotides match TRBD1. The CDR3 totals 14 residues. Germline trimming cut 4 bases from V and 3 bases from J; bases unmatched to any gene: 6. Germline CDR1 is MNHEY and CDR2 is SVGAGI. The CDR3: CASSFLDRRYEQYF. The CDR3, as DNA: TGTGCCAGCAGTTTTCTGGACAGGCGCTACGAGCAGTACTTC.

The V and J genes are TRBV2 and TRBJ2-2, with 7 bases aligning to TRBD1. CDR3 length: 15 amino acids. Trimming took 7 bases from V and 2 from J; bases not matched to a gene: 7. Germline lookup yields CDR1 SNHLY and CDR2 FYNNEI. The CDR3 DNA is TGTGCCAGCACTCAGGGGGTCCTCAACACCGGGGAGCTGTTTTTT. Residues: CASTQGVLNTGELFF.